The clone carrying this TCR beta chain was detected only once. Its antigen is currently unknown. Assay: immunoSEQ multiplex PCR; the TCRdb copy retains only in-frame clones and omits some. The sample has over 9,500 clones, roughly 90% seen once. The entry originates in a study of T cell clonotyping in hematopoietic cell transplantation. Time point in this sample: recipient sample about 28 days before transplant, after cytoreduction. Blood collection times were about day -28 and days 30, 100, 180 posttransplant. CDR1 is MGHDK, CDR2 SYGVNS, per germline. V dropped 4 bases and J dropped 4; count of bases not matched to a gene: 13. The CDR3 has 17 amino acids. Study observations and caveats: Cells were unsorted, so CD4 and CD8 contributions were not separated.

The clonotype was recovered from a woman aged 40 to 55 with acute myeloid leukemia. Some clones in this sample may be carry-over from other donors' samples. This rearrangement joins TRBV25-1 to TRBJ1-1; 9 positions match TRBD1. The sequencing used peripheral blood mononuclear cells, collected before stem cell transplant. Here the CDR3 DNA reads TGTGCCAGCAGTGGGAGGGGCGGACAGGGGTTAGGCACTGAAGCTTTCTTT. This encodes CASSGRGGQGLGTEAFF.